A selection of T cell receptor beta chains follows, all from one sample in a study of blood T cells in healthy people across ages. MiXCR was run by TCRdb on the 5' RACE reads, yielding one entry per CDR3 protein. The repertoire includes around 990,000 distinct CDR3 sequences, more than 30% of them detected once, and around 13% sits in the top ten. Sequences were obtained from blood. Receptors were obtained from a man in his late teens or twenties in good health. CDR3s include the opening cysteine and the closing phenylalanine or tryptophan. D genes are given only for firm matches. Rows give clone size only sometimes, using once, few, many, or a class for an expanded clone.

j_call d_call v_call clone_size cdr3_nt cdr3_aa
TRBJ2-7 NA TRBV4-3 NA TGCGCCAGCAGCCAAGCCGACGGAAACTACGAGCAGTACTTC CASSQADGNYEQYF
TRBJ1-6 NA TRBV21-1 NA TGTGCCAGCAGCAAAGGACAGGACAGGGATTCACCCCCCCACTTT CASSKGQDRDSPPHF
TRBJ2-7 NA TRBV12-5 few TGTGCTAGTGGTTTGGTACTCCTACACGAGCAGTACTTC CASGLVLLHEQYF
TRBJ1-2 NA TRBV20-1 few TGCAGTGCGGCCAGGTATAGTGGCTACACCTTC CSAARYSGYTF
TRBJ1-5 NA TRBV7-2 NA TGTGCCAGCAGCTTAAGACCGACAGAGTATAGCAATCAGCCCCAGCATTTT CASSLRPTEYSNQPQHF
TRBJ2-5 TRBD1 TRBV5-1 NA TGCGCCAGCAGCAACCCGGGACAGGGAGGAGAGACCCAGTACTTC CASSNPGQGGETQYF
TRBJ2-2 NA TRBV7-2 NA TGTGCCAGCAGCTTAGTTCTAGGAGGACTCACCGGGGAGCTGTTTTTT CASSLVLGGLTGELFF
TRBJ2-1 NA TRBV4-3 once TGCGCCAGCAGCCAAGATGGCACTAACAATGAGCAGTTCTTC CASSQDGTNNEQFF
TRBJ1-5 NA TRBV6-2/TRBV6-3 few TGTGCCAGCAGTTGGCGGACAGTTCTAAATCAGCCCCAGCATTTT CASSWRTVLNQPQHF
TRBJ2-3 NA TRBV6-2/TRBV6-3 NA TGTGCCAGCAGTTACTCCGGACTCTTCACAGATACGCAGTATTTT CASSYSGLFTDTQYF
TRBJ2-1 NA TRBV10-3 few TGTGCCATCAGTGAGGCCGGGACCTTGTACAATGAGCAGTTCTTC CAISEAGTLYNEQFF
TRBJ2-7 TRBD1 TRBV2 NA TGTGCCAGCAGCTATATCCCAGGGGGTGGGGTATGGTCCTACAATGAGCAGTACTTC CASSYIPGGGVWSYNEQYF
TRBJ2-1 TRBD1 TRBV20-1 NA TGCAGTACTAAACACGGGACAGGGCACAATGAGCAGTTCTTC CSTKHGTGHNEQFF
TRBJ2-7 NA TRBV6-5 few TGTGCCAGCAGTTCGGGGGGCCTCTCCTACGAGCAGTACTTC CASSSGGLSYEQYF
TRBJ1-2 TRBD1 TRBV20-1 NA TGCAGTGAGACAGGGGGCATCGACGGCTACACCTTC CSETGGIDGYTF
TRBJ1-2 NA TRBV7-2 NA TGTGCCAGCAGCTTACAGGGACCTTCCCTGGGCTACACCTTC CASSLQGPSLGYTF
TRBJ1-4 NA TRBV7-9 NA TGTGCCAGCAGCCCCCTGGCGGGACGGGGGTCTGAAAAACTGTTTTTT CASSPLAGRGSEKLFF
TRBJ1-5 TRBD1 TRBV27 NA TGTGCCAGCAGTATTGGACAGGGAATTCAGCCCCAGCATTTT CASSIGQGIQPQHF
TRBJ2-1 NA TRBV4-3 NA TGCGCCAGCAGCCACCAGAGGATTAGCGCCTACAATGAGCAGTTCTTC CASSHQRISAYNEQFF
TRBJ2-4 TRBD1 TRBV20-1 NA TGCAGTACTAGCCCGGGACAGGCGTTCCTAGCCAAAAACATTCAGTACTTC CSTSPGQAFLAKNIQYF
TRBJ1-4 NA TRBV5-1 NA TGCGCCAGCAGTTCGGACAGACCTGAAAAACTGTTTTTT CASSSDRPEKLFF
TRBJ1-2 NA TRBV10-3 few TGTGCCATCAGTGAGTCGGTGGAGGACTATGGCTACACCTTC CAISESVEDYGYTF
TRBJ2-3 TRBD2 TRBV27 NA TGTGCCAGCAGTAGACTAGCGGACACAGATACGCAGTATTTT CASSRLADTDTQYF
TRBJ1-4 TRBD1 TRBV29-1 many TGCAGCGTTGCGGGACAGGGTAATGAAAAACTGTTTTTT CSVAGQGNEKLFF
TRBJ2-4 TRBD2 TRBV27 NA TGTGCCAGCAGTCCGGGACTACGGTCGGGCATTCAGTACTTC CASSPGLRSGIQYF
TRBJ1-5 NA TRBV10-3 few TGTGCCATCAGTGACGTAGGGGGGGCGCAGCCCCAGCATTTT CAISDVGGAQPQHF
TRBJ1-1 NA TRBV3-1 NA TGTGCCAGCAGCCAAGCCGCTGGGGGTGGCGAAGCTTTCTTT CASSQAAGGGEAFF